A selection of T cell receptor beta chains follows, all from one sample in a study of blood T cell repertoires in COVID-19. TCRdb's copy holds only in-frame clones and misses some; the assay was immunoSEQ multiplex PCR. The sample carries around 160,000 clones, roughly nine tenths recorded once. The specimen sequenced was peripheral blood. Every receptor here comes from a man aged 18 to 35 with acute or convalescent COVID-19. CDR3s include the opening cysteine and the closing phenylalanine or tryptophan. D genes are given only for firm matches.

v_call: TRBV25-1; j_call: TRBJ1-2; d_call: -; cdr3_nt: TGTGCCAGCAGTGAATCAGTATACTATGGCTACACCTTC; cdr3_aa: CASSESVYYGYTF
v_call: TRBV6-1; j_call: TRBJ1-5; d_call: TRBD1; cdr3_nt: TGTGCCAGCAGTGCCGACAGGGGGGGGGTAGATCAGCCCCAGCATTTT; cdr3_aa: CASSADRGGVDQPQHF
v_call: TRBV2; j_call: TRBJ2-3; d_call: -; cdr3_nt: TGTGCCAGCTGTATAGATACGCAGTATTTT; cdr3_aa: CASCIDTQYF
v_call: TRBV7-9; j_call: TRBJ1-1; d_call: -; cdr3_nt: TGTGCCAGCAGCTTAGCGTCCCGGGGTAACACTGAAGCTTTCTTT; cdr3_aa: CASSLASRGNTEAFF
v_call: TRBV2; j_call: TRBJ2-2; d_call: -; cdr3_nt: TGTGCCCTTGCTAGGACACCGAACACCGGGGAGCTGTTTTTT; cdr3_aa: CALARTPNTGELFF
v_call: TRBV25-1; j_call: TRBJ2-3; d_call: TRBD1; cdr3_nt: TGTGCCAGCAGTGAAGGTTGGGGACAGGCCATCTCAGATACGCAGTATTTT; cdr3_aa: CASSEGWGQAISDTQYF
v_call: TRBV30; j_call: TRBJ1-1; d_call: -; cdr3_nt: TGTGCCTGGAGTGTTTTCGGGGGGTTAGAAGCTTTCTTT; cdr3_aa: CAWSVFGGLEAFF
v_call: TRBV5-4; j_call: TRBJ2-1; d_call: TRBD1; cdr3_nt: TGTGCCAGCACCAGACAGGGTGAGCAGTTCTTC; cdr3_aa: CASTRQGEQFF
v_call: TRBV4-1; j_call: TRBJ2-5; d_call: TRBD1; cdr3_nt: TGCGCCAGCAGCCAACAGGGGGCACTACAAGAGACCCAGTACTTC; cdr3_aa: CASSQQGALQETQYF
v_call: TRBV7-3; j_call: TRBJ1-1; d_call: TRBD1; cdr3_nt: TGTGCCAGCAGCTTGACCAGGGGGGCCGGCACTGAAGCTTTCTTT; cdr3_aa: CASSLTRGAGTEAFF
v_call: TRBV4-1; j_call: TRBJ2-7; d_call: TRBD2; cdr3_nt: TGCGCCAGCAGCCAAGGGCTAGCGGGAGCCTACGAGCAGTACTTC; cdr3_aa: CASSQGLAGAYEQYF
v_call: TRBV5-1; j_call: TRBJ2-1; d_call: -; cdr3_nt: TGCGCCAGCAGCTCTTCCAGGGGGGTTAATGAGCAGTTCTTC; cdr3_aa: CASSSSRGVNEQFF
v_call: TRBV6-1; j_call: TRBJ1-5; d_call: -; cdr3_nt: TGTGCCAGCAGTGTCTTGGATAGGGGGGGTAGCAATCAGCCCCAGCATTTT; cdr3_aa: CASSVLDRGGSNQPQHF
v_call: TRBV9; j_call: TRBJ1-6; d_call: TRBD1; cdr3_nt: TGTGCCAGCAGCGTAGGTCAGGGGGCCAATTCACCCCTCCACTTT; cdr3_aa: CASSVGQGANSPLHF
v_call: TRBV27; j_call: TRBJ1-4; d_call: TRBD1; cdr3_nt: TGTGCCAGCAGTTTCCGCGGACAGGGGGCAATGGCTAATGAAAAACTGTTTTTT; cdr3_aa: CASSFRGQGAMANEKLFF